The rows below give T cell receptor beta chains drawn from one sample of a study of T cell responses to AZD1222 COVID-19 vaccine. Profiling relied on immunoSEQ multiplex PCR, and the TCRdb table lists in-frame clones only, not all of them. Of around 160,000 clones in the sample, 75% to 90% were seen once. The specimen comprised peripheral blood, sampled on day 0 of MenACWY control vaccination. The receptors come from an adult in good health. Each CDR3 is given with its conserved first and last residue. Fields, in order: D gene, clone size, V gene, J gene, CDR3 protein, CDR3 DNA. D genes are given only for firm matches. A row's size may be missing; if present it is once, few, many or a size class.

>NA|NA|TRBV3-1/TRBV3-2|TRBJ1-4
CASSQDGGPGGINEKLFF
TGTGCCAGCAGCCAAGATGGAGGGCCAGGAGGGATTAATGAAAAACTGTTTTTT
>NA|NA|TRBV7-9|TRBJ2-3
CASSPPGGGRTDTQYF
TGTGCCAGCAGCCCCCCCGGGGGCGGACGCACAGATACGCAGTATTTT
>TRBD2|NA|TRBV28|TRBJ2-1
CASSPPLAGSSYNEQFF
TGTGCCAGCAGTCCCCCGCTAGCGGGGAGTTCCTACAATGAGCAGTTCTTC
>NA|NA|TRBV5-6|TRBJ1-6
CASSLVAGNSPLHF
TGTGCCAGCAGCTTGGTTGCGGGGAATTCACCCCTCCACTTT
>NA|NA|TRBV18|TRBJ1-5
CASSPVGGRSNQPQHF
TGTGCCAGCTCACCGGTAGGGGGGCGAAGCAATCAGCCCCAGCATTTT
>NA|NA|TRBV30|TRBJ2-1
CAWSLTATNEQFF
TGTGCCTGGAGTTTGACAGCGACTAATGAGCAGTTCTTC
>TRBD1|few|TRBV2|TRBJ1-4
CASSIDRGGEKLFF
TGTGCCAGCAGCATCGACAGGGGTGGCGAAAAACTGTTTTTT
>NA|once|TRBV28|TRBJ1-2
CASSSGTAPSLNYGYTF
TGTGCCAGCAGTTCCGGGACCGCCCCGTCCCTCAACTATGGCTACACCTTC
>NA|NA|TRBV19|TRBJ1-1
CASSLTGNTEAFF
TGTGCCAGTAGTTTGACAGGGAACACTGAAGCTTTCTTT
>NA|NA|TRBV7-9|TRBJ1-4
CASSPPRSGSEKLFF
TGTGCCAGCAGCCCGCCTAGAAGCGGGTCTGAAAAACTGTTTTTT
>TRBD2|few|TRBV6-6|TRBJ2-1
CASSYSSGGGANEQFF
TGTGCCAGCAGTTACTCATCCGGGGGGGGCGCGAATGAGCAGTTCTTC
>NA|NA|TRBV21-1|TRBJ1-5
CASSPRGRRSNQPQHF
TGTGCCAGCAGCCCTCGCGGGCGTCGCAGCAATCAGCCCCAGCATTTT
>TRBD1|NA|TRBV28|TRBJ1-6
CASSLRQGNSPLHF
TGTGCCAGCAGTTTGAGACAGGGTAATTCACCCCTCCACTTT
>TRBD1|few|TRBV6-5|TRBJ2-3
CASSYDRGQDTQYF
TGTGCCAGCAGTTACGACAGGGGGCAAGATACGCAGTATTTT
>NA|NA|TRBV19|TRBJ1-5
CASSIDPVQPQHF
TGTGCCAGTAGTATAGATCCCGTCCAGCCCCAGCATTTT
>NA|NA|TRBV15|TRBJ1-4
CATSRGSWVREATNEKLFF
TGTGCCACCAGCAGAGGGTCGTGGGTCAGGGAGGCAACTAATGAAAAACTGTTTTTT
>NA|NA|TRBV18|TRBJ2-7
CASSPAEPYEQYF
TGTGCCAGCTCACCCGCAGAACCCTACGAGCAGTACTTC
>NA|NA|TRBV4-1|TRBJ2-2
CASSQARDTSTGELFF
TGCGCCAGCAGCCAGGCCCGGGACACCAGCACCGGGGAGCTGTTTTTT
>NA|NA|TRBV6-5|TRBJ1-1
CASVPGRGLDTEAFF
TGTGCCAGCGTACCGGGCCGAGGGTTGGACACTGAAGCTTTCTTT
>NA|few|TRBV6-8|TRBJ1-1
CASSFGYRASEEAFF
TGTGCCAGCAGTTTCGGGTACAGGGCCTCGGAGGAAGCTTTCTTT
>TRBD2|NA|TRBV2|TRBJ2-7
CASSGGGGLAGGEQYF
TGTGCCAGCAGTGGCGGGGGAGGACTAGCGGGGGGCGAGCAGTACTTC
>NA|NA|TRBV2|TRBJ1-4
CASTGGHLEKLFF
TGTGCCAGCACCGGGGGCCATCTCGAAAAACTGTTTTTT
>NA|NA|TRBV11-2|TRBJ1-3
CASSLGGGIAGNTIYF
TGTGCCAGCAGCTTAGGCGGGGGGATCGCAGGAAACACCATATATTTT
>TRBD1|once|TRBV5-8|TRBJ1-2
CASRPRDRGLYGYTF
TGTGCCAGCAGGCCCCGGGACAGGGGATTATATGGCTACACCTTC
>NA|NA|TRBV19|TRBJ2-3
CASSRETDTQYF
TGTGCCAGTAGTAGGGAAACAGATACGCAGTATTTT
>TRBD1|NA|TRBV6-5|TRBJ1-6
CASSSGQGRKNSPLHF
TGTGCCAGCAGTTCCGGACAGGGACGGAAGAATTCACCCCTCCACTTT
>NA|NA|TRBV6-2/TRBV6-3|TRBJ2-5
CASSYPGHRETQYF
TGTGCCAGCAGTTATCCGGGACACAGAGAGACCCAGTACTTC
>TRBD1|NA|TRBV7-9|TRBJ2-1
CASSLGDRGINEQFF
TGTGCCAGCAGCTTAGGGGACAGGGGGATCAATGAGCAGTTCTTC
>TRBD2|NA|TRBV19|TRBJ2-2
CASKISGGSDTGELFF
TGTGCCAGTAAGATTAGCGGGGGCTCCGACACCGGGGAGCTGTTTTTT
>NA|NA|TRBV5-4|TRBJ2-2
CASSLFGAGELFF
TGTGCCAGCAGCTTGTTTGGGGCAGGGGAGCTGTTTTTT
>NA|few|TRBV2|TRBJ2-1
CASSYIRGNEQFF
TGTGCCAGCAGCTACATACGGGGGAATGAGCAGTTCTTC
>TRBD1|NA|TRBV6-1|TRBJ2-1
CASSEGQGTYNEQFF
TGTGCCAGCAGTGAAGGACAGGGGACCTACAATGAGCAGTTCTTC
>TRBD1|few|TRBV28|TRBJ1-1
CASIQGGSGTEAFF
TGTGCCAGCATCCAGGGGGGTTCGGGTACTGAAGCTTTCTTT
>NA|few|TRBV2|TRBJ1-5
CASSGQSNQPQHF
TGTGCCAGCAGTGGACAGAGCAATCAGCCCCAGCATTTT
>TRBD2|NA|TRBV5-1|TRBJ2-1
CASSLGIAGGHNEQFF
TGCGCCAGCAGCTTGGGCATAGCGGGGGGCCACAATGAGCAGTTCTTC
>NA|NA|TRBV6-5|TRBJ1-2
CASSPEWGRGGGYTF
TGTGCCAGCAGTCCCGAATGGGGCCGGGGGGGCGGCTACACCTTC
>NA|NA|TRBV6-5|TRBJ1-5
CASSYTPGGPQHF
TGTGCCAGCAGTTACACCCCGGGGGGGCCCCAGCATTTT
>NA|NA|TRBV10-2|TRBJ1-6
CASSDYRVSNSPLHF
TGCGCCAGCAGTGACTACAGGGTTTCTAATTCACCCCTCCACTTT
>TRBD1|NA|TRBV14|TRBJ1-2
CASSPGQGWGYTF
TGTGCCAGCAGCCCTGGACAGGGATGGGGCTACACCTTC
>TRBD1|NA|TRBV6-5|TRBJ1-2
CASSSTGTGYTF
TGTGCCAGCAGTTCGACAGGGACCGGCTACACCTTC
>NA|NA|TRBV7-9|TRBJ1-1
CASRRMAGDTEAFF
TGTGCCAGCAGAAGAATGGCTGGTGACACTGAAGCTTTCTTT
>TRBD2|NA|TRBV6-1|TRBJ2-1
CASSEASSGGNEQFF
TGTGCCAGCAGTGAAGCGTCTAGCGGGGGGAATGAGCAGTTCTTC
>NA|NA|TRBV11-2|TRBJ2-2
CASSLEGRNTGELFF
TGTGCCAGCAGCTTGGAGGGCCGGAACACCGGGGAGCTGTTTTTT
>NA|once|TRBV20-1|TRBJ1-3
CSASFSTGNTIYF
TGCAGTGCTAGTTTCAGTACTGGAAACACCATATATTTT
>TRBD1|NA|TRBV25-1|TRBJ1-3
CASTGQAPAIYF
TGTGCCAGCACCGGACAGGCCCCGGCCATATATTTT
>TRBD1|NA|TRBV6-5|TRBJ1-1
CASKDRVLGEAFF
TGTGCCAGCAAGGACAGGGTCCTTGGGGAAGCTTTCTTT
>NA|few|TRBV27|TRBJ1-2
CASSLSRGASSGYTF
TGTGCCAGCAGTTTATCCAGGGGCGCCAGCTCTGGCTACACCTTC
>TRBD1|NA|TRBV2|TRBJ2-2
CASSRDRENTGELFF
TGTGCCAGCAGCCGGGACAGGGAAAACACCGGGGAGCTGTTTTTT
>TRBD1|NA|TRBV9|TRBJ2-5
CASSGTGAALTQETQYF
TGTGCCAGCAGCGGGACAGGGGCAGCATTGACTCAAGAGACCCAGTACTTC
>NA|NA|TRBV5-1|TRBJ1-1
CASSLASRNGVKTEAFF
TGCGCCAGCAGCTTGGCCAGTCGGAACGGGGTGAAGACTGAAGCTTTCTTT
>TRBD2|NA|TRBV4-1|TRBJ2-3
CASSQLGDSSGPTDTQYF
TGCGCCAGCAGCCAACTAGGTGACTCTAGCGGACCCACAGATACGCAGTATTTT
>NA|NA|TRBV25-1|TRBJ1-4
CASSPGGATNEKLFF
TGTGCCAGCAGCCCCGGGGGGGCAACTAATGAAAAACTGTTTTTT
>NA|NA|TRBV3-1/TRBV3-2|TRBJ2-5
CASSTSFPRTQETQYF
TGTGCCAGCAGCACCTCTTTCCCAAGGACCCAAGAGACCCAGTACTTC
>TRBD2|NA|TRBV10-2|TRBJ2-3
CASSRLAGSTDTQYF
TGCGCCAGCAGTCGACTAGCGGGGAGCACAGATACGCAGTATTTT
>NA|NA|TRBV7-2|TRBJ1-1
CASSLESEAWGTEAFF
TGTGCCAGCAGCTTAGAGTCAGAGGCGTGGGGCACTGAAGCTTTCTTT